This paragraph reports one T cell receptor (beta chain). Its cognate antigen is unknown. Sequencing targeted TCR beta in T cells from blood (CD8+ and CD4+). Negative magnetic isolation gave CD8+ and CD4+ cells; FACS enriched CD8+ TEMRA. This entry belongs to a study of CD8 T cells in Susac syndrome. The authors reverse transcribed roughly 0.45 to 1 ug RNA with random hexamers. TCR beta CDR3 was amplified by immunoSEQ covering 54 Vbeta and 13 Jbeta. MiXCR, applied by TCRdb to the immunoSEQ multiplex PCR reads, yields one record per CDR3 protein. Among hundreds of thousands of distinct CDR3 sequences, approximately 81% were seen once, and the ten largest hold around 0.11%. CDR3 size: 12 residues. CDR1 is MNHEY and CDR2 is SMNVEV in the germline V gene (reference sequence). V gave up 8 bases and J gave up 2 bases, with 10 bases separating them. Study outcomes and limitations: An acknowledgment was made by the study that its TCR sequencing and HLA analysis involved relatively few individuals.

This chain links TRBV27 with TRBJ2-7; D is undetermined. The specimen was CD8+ T cells from PBMCs. The clonotype was recovered from a human donor with multiple sclerosis. CDR3 nucleotides: TGTGCCAGCGCTTTCGTGCCCTACGAGCAGTACTTC. It specifies CASAFVPYEQYF.